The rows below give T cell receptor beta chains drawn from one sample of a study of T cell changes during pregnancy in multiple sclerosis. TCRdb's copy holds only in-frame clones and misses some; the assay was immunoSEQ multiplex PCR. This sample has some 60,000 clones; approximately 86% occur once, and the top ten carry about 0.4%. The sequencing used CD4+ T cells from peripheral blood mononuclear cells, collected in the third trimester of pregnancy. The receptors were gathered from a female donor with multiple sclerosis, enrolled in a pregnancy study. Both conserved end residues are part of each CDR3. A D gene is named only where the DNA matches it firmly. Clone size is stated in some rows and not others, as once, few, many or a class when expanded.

TGTGCCAGCAGCCCCAGGGACAGGGGCGCCAATGAGCAGTTCTTC,CASSPRDRGANEQFF,TRBV27,NA,TRBJ2-1,TRBD1
TGTGCCATCAGTGAGGCGCGGGGACTAGCGGGAGGCGAGCAGTACTTC,CAISEARGLAGGEQYF,TRBV10-3,once,TRBJ2-7,TRBD2
TGTGCCAGTAGTATAGACTCCCCCCAGGCGGGGGGCCAGGGTGAGCAGTTCTTC,CASSIDSPQAGGQGEQFF,TRBV19,NA,TRBJ2-1,TRBD2
TGTGCCAGCGGACAGACAGGGAACACTGAAGCTTTCTTT,CASGQTGNTEAFF,TRBV6-4,few,TRBJ1-1,NA
TGTGCCAGCACCCAGGGACTTCTGAGAGGTGAAAAACTGTTTTTT,CASTQGLLRGEKLFF,TRBV7-9,few,TRBJ1-4,NA
TGTGCCTGGAGTGTACCGGGAGGCCTAAACTCTGGAAACACCATATATTTT,CAWSVPGGLNSGNTIYF,TRBV30,NA,TRBJ1-3,NA
TGCGCCAGCAGTAGGACAGGGCTCTCCTACAATGAGCAGTTCTTC,CASSRTGLSYNEQFF,TRBV23-1,NA,TRBJ2-1,TRBD1
TGCGCCAGCAGCTTGGCGGGATTAGCGAAGACCTACGAGCAGTACTTC,CASSLAGLAKTYEQYF,TRBV5-1,NA,TRBJ2-7,NA
TGTGCCAGCAGCTTATTAGGGAGGACCGGGGAGCTGTTTTTT,CASSLLGRTGELFF,TRBV7-7,once,TRBJ2-2,NA
TGTGCCAGTAGTATAGTTGGACAGGAGGTAGCCAAAAACATTCAGTACTTC,CASSIVGQEVAKNIQYF,TRBV19,NA,TRBJ2-4,TRBD1
TGTGCCAGCACCTCACCTCCTTACCCGGGGGGGTACAATGAGCAGTTCTTC,CASTSPPYPGGYNEQFF,TRBV7-9,NA,TRBJ2-1,TRBD2
TGCGCCAGCAGCTTGGCCCTAGCGGGGGGGCCGGGCACAGATACGCAGTATTTT,CASSLALAGGPGTDTQYF,TRBV5-1,once,TRBJ2-3,TRBD2
TGCGCCAGCAGGCCCGGGACTAGCGAACTCAATGAGCAGTTCTTC,CASRPGTSELNEQFF,TRBV5-1,NA,TRBJ2-1,TRBD2
TGTGCCAGCAGCCCCCGAACAGGGGCCGGGGAGCTGTTTTTT,CASSPRTGAGELFF,TRBV9,NA,TRBJ2-2,TRBD1
TGTGCCAGCAGTTACCGGGGAGAGACCCAGTACTTC,CASSYRGETQYF,TRBV6-6,NA,TRBJ2-5,NA
TGTGCCGGCGGCAGGTCAGGGACCGGGGAGCTGTTTTTT,CAGGRSGTGELFF,TRBV6-1,once,TRBJ2-2,NA
TGTGCCAGCAGTACACCACAGGGCACAGATACGCAGTATTTT,CASSTPQGTDTQYF,TRBV28,NA,TRBJ2-3,NA
TGTGCCAGCAGCCCGGTCTCAGGCACCAATCAGCCCCAGCATTTT,CASSPVSGTNQPQHF,TRBV7-2,NA,TRBJ1-5,NA
TGCGCCAGCAGCAAATTAGGACAGACGAACACTGAAGCTTTCTTT,CASSKLGQTNTEAFF,TRBV5-1,once,TRBJ1-1,NA
TGTGCCAGCTCGCCTCAGGGGGATCAGCCCCAGCATTTT,CASSPQGDQPQHF,TRBV18,NA,TRBJ1-5,TRBD1
TGCGCCAGCAGCCAAGGTGGCGCGGAACTCGACGGCACAGATACGCAGTATTTT,CASSQGGAELDGTDTQYF,TRBV4-1,once,TRBJ2-3,NA
TGTGCCACCAGCAGAGATCGGACAGGGGGGCATGGCTACACCTTC,CATSRDRTGGHGYTF,TRBV15,NA,TRBJ1-2,TRBD1
TGTGCCAGCAGCCCCTGGTGGCGGAGCTCCTACAATGAGCAGTTCTTC,CASSPWWRSSYNEQFF,TRBV27,once,TRBJ2-1,NA
TGCGCCAGCAGCTTGGCGGGGAACACTGAAGCTTTCTTT,CASSLAGNTEAFF,TRBV5-1,NA,TRBJ1-1,NA
TGTGCCAGCAGCCCCGCGGGGCCCACTGGAAACACCATATATTTT,CASSPAGPTGNTIYF,TRBV14,once,TRBJ1-3,NA
TGCGCCAGCAGCCAAGAAGGGACCGGGGGGGTTAAGGCCAAAAACATTCAGTACTTC,CASSQEGTGGVKAKNIQYF,TRBV4-1,NA,TRBJ2-4,TRBD2
TGTGCCAGCAGTTACCCGCTAGGGGGCTCCTATGGCTACACCTTC,CASSYPLGGSYGYTF,TRBV6-5,once,TRBJ1-2,TRBD1
TGTGCCAGCAGCTTAGGGGGCAGCACAGATACGCAGTATTTT,CASSLGGSTDTQYF,TRBV11-3,NA,TRBJ2-3,NA
TGTGCCAGCAGCTCCCACAGCGGGGGACTCGAGCAGTACTTC,CASSSHSGGLEQYF,TRBV11-2,NA,TRBJ2-7,TRBD2
TGTGCCAGCAGCTTAGTTTCTATAGGGACAGGTCTTGACACCTTC,CASSLVSIGTGLDTF,TRBV7-2,NA,TRBJ1-2,TRBD1
TGTGCCTGGAGTGGACAGGCAACTAATGAAAAACTGTTTTTT,CAWSGQATNEKLFF,TRBV30,few,TRBJ1-4,NA
TGTGCCAGTAGCACTGGACTAGCGGGAGGTAATGAGCAGTTCTTC,CASSTGLAGGNEQFF,TRBV19,NA,TRBJ2-1,TRBD2
TGTGCCAGCAGCCCAGGATCCTACACTGAAGCTTTCTTT,CASSPGSYTEAFF,TRBV7-2,NA,TRBJ1-1,NA
TGTGCCAGCAGCAGACTACCGGGCGGAAAAAACACCTTC,CASSRLPGGKNTF,TRBV14,NA,TRBJ1-2,NA
TGTGCCAGCAGCCAACCGGGACAGGGCCTATACGAGCAGTACTTC,CASSQPGQGLYEQYF,TRBV6-5,once,TRBJ2-7,TRBD1
TGTGCCTGGAGTGTTATGACAGGGCCCGGAAACACCATATATTTT,CAWSVMTGPGNTIYF,TRBV30,NA,TRBJ1-3,TRBD1
TGCGCCAGCAGCTTGGAACCAGAGGCAGAGACCCAGTACTTC,CASSLEPEAETQYF,TRBV5-1,NA,TRBJ2-5,NA
TGTGCCATCAGTGAGACAAGCGGGAGGCACCAAGAGACCCAGTACTTC,CAISETSGRHQETQYF,TRBV10-3,NA,TRBJ2-5,TRBD2
TGTGCCAGCGGAACGACAGGGGACCAGCCCCAGCATTTT,CASGTTGDQPQHF,TRBV5-8,once,TRBJ1-5,TRBD1
TGCAGCGCACCTAGCGGGAGTGCAGATACGCAGTATTTT,CSAPSGSADTQYF,TRBV29-1,NA,TRBJ2-3,TRBD2
TGTGCCAGCAGCTTTAGACTAGCGGGGGAAGGTTACGAGCAGTACTTC,CASSFRLAGEGYEQYF,TRBV13,NA,TRBJ2-7,TRBD2
TGTGCCAGCAGTGATCGGGGAGTCGCAAACACCATATATTTT,CASSDRGVANTIYF,TRBV6-1,NA,TRBJ1-3,NA
TGTGCCAGCCAGGACAGGGGAAATTCACCCCTCCACTTT,CASQDRGNSPLHF,TRBV19,NA,TRBJ1-6,TRBD1
TGTGCCTGGAGTCGCAGTCCGAATGAAAAACTGTTTTTT,CAWSRSPNEKLFF,TRBV30,NA,TRBJ1-4,NA
TGTGCCAGCAGTGAAGCCGGGACAGGGGGCTATGGCTACACCTTC,CASSEAGTGGYGYTF,TRBV2,NA,TRBJ1-2,TRBD1
TGTGCCAGCAGTGAAATGTTTAGTTCCTACGAGCAGTACTTC,CASSEMFSSYEQYF,TRBV6-1,NA,TRBJ2-7,NA
TGTGCCAGCAGCTTAGGGACAGGAAGCAATCAGCCCCAGCATTTT,CASSLGTGSNQPQHF,TRBV7-8,NA,TRBJ1-5,TRBD1
TGTGCCAGCAGCCGGGCGGGGGTAGAGGGCCGGCTTTATGGCTACACCTTC,CASSRAGVEGRLYGYTF,TRBV5-8,NA,TRBJ1-2,NA
TGTGCCAGCAGCCCTAGTACCACAGATACGCAGTATTTT,CASSPSTTDTQYF,TRBV7-8,NA,TRBJ2-3,NA
TGTGCCAGTAGTACGAAACAGGGGGGAACGGCTGAAGCTTTCTTT,CASSTKQGGTAEAFF,TRBV19,NA,TRBJ1-1,TRBD1
TGTGCCAGCGGTACAGGGTCTACACACGGAGAGACCCAGTACTTC,CASGTGSTHGETQYF,TRBV27,NA,TRBJ2-5,NA